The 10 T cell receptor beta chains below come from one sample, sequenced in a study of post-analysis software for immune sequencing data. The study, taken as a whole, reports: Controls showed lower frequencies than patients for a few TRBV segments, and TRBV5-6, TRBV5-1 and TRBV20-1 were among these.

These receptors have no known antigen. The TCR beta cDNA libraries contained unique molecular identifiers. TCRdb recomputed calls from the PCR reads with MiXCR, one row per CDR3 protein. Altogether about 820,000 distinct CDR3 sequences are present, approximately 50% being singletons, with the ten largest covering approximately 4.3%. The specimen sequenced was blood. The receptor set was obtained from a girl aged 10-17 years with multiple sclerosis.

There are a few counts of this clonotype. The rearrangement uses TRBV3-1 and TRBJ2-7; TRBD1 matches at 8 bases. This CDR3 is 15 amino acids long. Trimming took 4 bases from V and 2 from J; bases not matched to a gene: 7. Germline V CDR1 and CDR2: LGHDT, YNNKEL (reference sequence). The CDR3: CASSLNRGRTYEQYF. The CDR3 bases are TGTGCCAGCAGCCTGAACAGGGGGAGGACCTACGAGCAGTACTTC.

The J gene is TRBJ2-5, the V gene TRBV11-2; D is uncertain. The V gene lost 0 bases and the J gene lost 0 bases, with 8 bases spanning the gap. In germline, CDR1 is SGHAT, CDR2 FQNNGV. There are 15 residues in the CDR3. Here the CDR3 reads CASSLDSPYQETQYF. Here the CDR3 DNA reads TGTGCCAGCAGCTTAGACAGCCCGTACCAAGAGACCCAGTACTTC.

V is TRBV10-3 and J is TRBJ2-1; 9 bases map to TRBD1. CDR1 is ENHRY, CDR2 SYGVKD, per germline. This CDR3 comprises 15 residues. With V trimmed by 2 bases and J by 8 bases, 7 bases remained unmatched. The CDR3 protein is CAISEAGTGSYEQFF. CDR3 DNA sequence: TGTGCCATCAGTGAGGCCGGGACAGGGTCGTATGAGCAGTTCTTC.

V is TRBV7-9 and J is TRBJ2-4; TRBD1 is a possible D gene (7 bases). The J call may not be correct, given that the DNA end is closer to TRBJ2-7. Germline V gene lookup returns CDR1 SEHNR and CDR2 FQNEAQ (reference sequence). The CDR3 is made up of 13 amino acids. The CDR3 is CASSAGGTHEQYF. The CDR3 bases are TGTGCCAGCAGCGCAGGGGGGACCCACGAGCAGTACTTC.

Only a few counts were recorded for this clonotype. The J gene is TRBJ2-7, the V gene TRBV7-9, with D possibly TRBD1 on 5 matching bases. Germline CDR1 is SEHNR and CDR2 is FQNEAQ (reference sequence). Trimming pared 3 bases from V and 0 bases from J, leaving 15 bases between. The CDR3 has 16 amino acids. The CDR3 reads CASSFNLGQGSYEQYF. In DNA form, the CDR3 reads TGTGCCAGCAGCTTCAACTTAGGGCAGGGCTCCTACGAGCAGTACTTC.

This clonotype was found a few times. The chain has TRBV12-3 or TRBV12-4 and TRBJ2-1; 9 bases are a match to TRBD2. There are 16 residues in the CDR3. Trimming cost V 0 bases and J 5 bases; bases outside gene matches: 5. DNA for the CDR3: TGTGCCAGCAGTTTAGCGACTAGCGGCCCACACAATGAGCAGTTCTTC. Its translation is CASSLATSGPHNEQFF.

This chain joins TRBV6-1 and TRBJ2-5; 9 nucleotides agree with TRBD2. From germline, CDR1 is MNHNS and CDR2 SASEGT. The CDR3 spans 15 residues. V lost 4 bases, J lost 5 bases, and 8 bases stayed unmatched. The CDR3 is CASSGGGLAGETQYF. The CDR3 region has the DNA TGTGCCAGCAGTGGGGGGGGACTAGCAGGCGAGACCCAGTACTTC.

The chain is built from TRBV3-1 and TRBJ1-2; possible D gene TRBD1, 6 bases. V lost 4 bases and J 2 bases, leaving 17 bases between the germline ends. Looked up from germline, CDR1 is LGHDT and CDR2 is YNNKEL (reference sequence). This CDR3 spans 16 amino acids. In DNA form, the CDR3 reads TGTGCCAGCAGCCGTCCCAAAGGGGGGCGAAACTATGGCTACACCTTC. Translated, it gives CASSRPKGGRNYGYTF.

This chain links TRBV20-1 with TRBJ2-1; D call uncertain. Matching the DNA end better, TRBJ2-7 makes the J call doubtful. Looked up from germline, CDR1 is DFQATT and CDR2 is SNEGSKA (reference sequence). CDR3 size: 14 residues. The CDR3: CSARDRFLYNEQYF. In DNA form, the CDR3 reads TGCAGTGCTAGAGACAGGTTTTTATACAATGAGCAGTACTTC.

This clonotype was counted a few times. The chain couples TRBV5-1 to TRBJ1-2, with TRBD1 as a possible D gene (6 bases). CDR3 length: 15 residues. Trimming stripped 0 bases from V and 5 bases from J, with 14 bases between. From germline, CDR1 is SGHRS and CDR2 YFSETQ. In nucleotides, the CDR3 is TGCGCCAGCAGCTTGGGTACTATTGGACAGTATGGCTACACCTTC. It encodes CASSLGTIGQYGYTF.